These 17 T cell receptor beta chains were all obtained from the same sample, sequenced in a study of regulatory T cells in long-lasting Graves disease. Assembly of TCR beta libraries relied on iRepertoire HTBI primers together with Arm-PCR of CDR3 regions. TCRdb called the multiplex PCR reads again in MiXCR, with one record for every CDR3 protein. The top ten clones hold approximately 17% of a sample with under 450,000 distinct CDR3 sequences, approximately 12% of them seen once. Time point of the sample: newly diagnosed GD, antithyroid drugs for less than 3 months. Generation of the TCR library employed RNA extracted from PBMCs. These data were also filed under a second study, of T cells in Graves' hyperthyroidism and ophthalmopathy.

The specimen comprised peripheral blood mononuclear cells (PBMCs), sampled at new diagnosis, from a patient treated with antithyroid drugs. The receptors shown here come from a woman aged 18-30 years with Graves disease.

Turning to this clonotype: This may stem from a read error, because a much larger clone lies one nucleotide away. The rearrangement uses TRBV5-6 and TRBJ2-5, with D uncertain. Per germline, CDR1 SGHDT and CDR2 YYEEEE. With 2 bases removed from V and 11 bases from J, the gap between germline ends came to 22 bases. The CDR3 length is 15 residues. CDR3 sequence reads: CASSFWAFFYNEQYF. CDR3 nucleotides: TGTGCCAGCAGCTTTTGGGCGTTCTTCTACAATGAGCAGTACTTC. Complete variable domain (other parts from reference TRBV5-6 and TRBJ2-5): DAGVTQSPTHLIKTRGQQVTLRCSPKSGHDTVSWYQQALGQGPQFIFQYYEEEERQRGNFPDRFSGHQFPNYSSELNVNALLLGDSALYLCASSFWAFFYNEQYFGPGTRLLVL.

This chain connects TRBV5-1 to TRBJ1-5; 9 bases line up with TRBD1. J lost 2 bases, V lost 0 bases, and 6 bases had no gene match. Germline V lookup: CDR1 SGHRS, CDR2 YFSETQ. This CDR3 is 17 amino acids long. The CDR3 loop is CASSLGWGQGGNQPQHF. For the CDR3, the DNA is TGCGCCAGCAGCTTGGGTTGGGGACAGGGCGGCAATCAGCCCCAGCATTTT.

This clonotype was picked up many times. This chain joins TRBV30 and TRBJ1-2; no definite D call. CDR1 is GTSNPN and CDR2 is SVGIG in the germline V gene (reference sequence). The ends were cut back, 0 bases at V and 2 bases at J, with 10 bases in the middle. The CDR3 is 14 residues long. CDR3 bases: TGTGCCTGGAGTGTCCTACTAGAAAACTATGGCTACACCTTC. Translation: CAWSVLLENYGYTF.

This clonotype has ten or more counts. This chain connects TRBV19 to TRBJ2-7; tentatively, D is TRBD1 (6 bases). Looked up from germline, CDR1 is LNHDA and CDR2 is SQIVND (reference sequence). The CDR3 is 16 residues long. V was shortened by 2 bases and J by 6 bases, with 20 bases between the two germline ends. The CDR3 sequence is CASSILPPGQGVEQYF. In DNA, the CDR3 is TGTGCCAGTAGTATACTGCCGCCGGGACAAGGGGTCGAGCAGTACTTC.

The chain is built from TRBV6-1 and TRBJ1-2, with D possibly matching TRBD1 (6 bases). Germline loops: CDR1 MNHNS, CDR2 SASEGT. The CDR3 extends over 12 amino acids. The V end was cut by 6 bases, the J end by 8 bases, with 13 bases between. This CDR3 is CASSSTGMGYTF. Here the CDR3 DNA reads TGTGCCAGCAGCTCAACAGGGATGGGCTACACCTTC.

This clonotype has at least ten counts. This sequence joins TRBV6-5 and TRBJ1-4, with D possibly TRBD1 on 5 matching bases. V lost 2 bases and J 8 bases, leaving 18 bases between the germline ends. CDR3 size: 16 residues. CDR1 is MNHEY, CDR2 SVGAGI, per germline. The CDR3, as DNA: TGTGCCAGCAGTTACAGTGGCGGGGCCGGGGGAGAAAAACTGTTTTTT. It encodes CASSYSGGAGGEKLFF.

This clonotype was found many times. The chain links TRBV6-1 to TRBJ2-5; no reliable D call. Deletions cut 6 bases from V and 1 base from J, with 12 bases between. The CDR3 sequence is 14 residues long. The germline CDR1 and CDR2 sequences are MNHNS and SASEGT. CDR3 nucleotide sequence: TGTGCCAGCAGCCCCACTGGCGGCCAAGAGACCCAGTACTTC. Translation: CASSPTGGQETQYF.

The chain employs TRBV29-1 and TRBJ2-5, with D perhaps matching TRBD2 (6 bases). V was trimmed by 6 bases and J by 5 bases, leaving 19 bases between them. The germline V gene encodes CDR1 SQVTM and CDR2 ANQGSEA. The CDR3 is 14 residues long. In nucleotides, the CDR3 is TGCAGCGTGGAGGGATCTCGAGGGCGGGAGACCCAGTACTTC. It specifies CSVEGSRGRETQYF.

This clonotype has at least ten counts. The chain links TRBV27 to TRBJ1-5, with TRBD1 matching 7 bases. V shed 6 bases and J 5 bases; nucleotides not matched to a gene: 19. This CDR3 region has 18 residues. Germline CDR1 is MNHEY and CDR2 is SMNVEV (reference sequence). For the CDR3, the DNA is TGTGCCAGCAGAGGGGGGGGACAGTATACTCTGGGGGATCAGCCCCAGCATTTT. It encodes CASRGGGQYTLGDQPQHF.

This clonotype was observed a few times. The chain uses TRBV6-5 and TRBJ2-5, with a tentative D call TRBD2 (6 bases). In germline, CDR1 is MNHEY, CDR2 SVGAGI. V was cut by 0 bases and J by 5 bases, with 13 bases left in between. CDR3 length equals 15 residues. This CDR3 is CASSYSWGSGETQYF. Written as DNA, the CDR3 is TGTGCCAGCAGTTACTCGTGGGGGAGCGGGGAGACCCAGTACTTC.

The chain uses TRBV27 and TRBJ1-1; D may be TRBD1 (5 bases). V dropped 10 bases and J dropped 4 bases, with 22 bases sitting between them. This CDR3 is 15 amino acids long. CDR1 and CDR2 from the germline V gene are MNHEY and SMNVEV (reference sequence). This CDR3 is CATHPGTPLGTEAFF. The CDR3 nucleotides are TGTGCCACCCACCCGGGGACCCCGTTGGGCACTGAAGCTTTCTTT.

Ten or more counts support this clonotype. CDR3 bases: TGCAGTGCTATACCGGGACTAGTATTACCCAAATTCGCCTGGGGGTACTTC. Protein sequence: CSAIPGLVLPKFAWGYF. The chain has TRBV20-1 and TRBJ2-7, with 8 bases aligning to TRBD2. Germline CDR1 and CDR2: DFQATT and SNEGSKA (reference sequence). V dropped 4 bases and J dropped 12; count of bases not matched to a gene: 26. This CDR3 is 17 amino acids long.

The sample holds one count of this clonotype. A read error may account for a junction end that differs from germline. The chain has TRBV4-1 and TRBJ2-2; D perhaps matches TRBD2 (5 bases). CDR1 is MGHRA, CDR2 YSYEKL, per germline. There are 16 residues in the CDR3. The chain's CDR3 is CASSPGRHSNTGELVF. The CDR3 DNA reads TGCGCCAGCAGCCCGGGTCGGCACAGTAACACCGGGGAGCTGGTTTTT.

This clonotype occurred once. The V gene is TRBV5-4, the J gene TRBJ1-1; D is undetermined. The CDR3 covers 13 residues. Trimming removed 1 base at V and 4 bases at J, with 8 bases between. The germline V gene encodes CDR1 SGHNT and CDR2 YYREEE (reference sequence). CDR3 DNA: TGTGCCAGCAGCTTGCGATGGAGCACTGAAGCTTTCTTT. It encodes CASSLRWSTEAFF.

This clonotype has a handful of counts. The chain employs TRBV15 and TRBJ2-1, with D perhaps being TRBD1 or TRBD2 (5 bases each). The CDR3 is 16 residues long. V was pared by 1 base and J by 2 bases, with 12 bases between. Germline V gives CDR1 LNHNV, CDR2 YYDKDF (reference sequence). CDR3: CATSRGIQGPYNEQFF. CDR3 nucleotide sequence: TGTGCCACCAGCAGAGGAATTCAGGGACCCTACAATGAGCAGTTCTTC. Full variable domain (remainder filled in from reference TRBV15 and TRBJ2-1): DAMVIQNPRYQVTQFGKPVTLSCSQTLNHNVMYWYQQKSSQAPKLLFHYYDKDFNNEADTPDNFQSRRPNTSFCFLDIRSPGLGDTAMYLCATSRGIQGPYNEQFFGPGTRLTVL.

This clonotype was observed many times. The chain combines TRBV11-2 with TRBJ2-1; TRBD1 matches at 8 bases. V lost 4 bases to trimming and J lost 8 bases; unmatched junction nucleotides: 10. The CDR3 is 15 amino acids. The germline CDR1 and CDR2 sequences are SGHAT and FQNNGV. CDR3 nucleotide sequence: TGTGCCAGCAGCTCCCGGGACAGGCTTGGGGATGAGCAGTTCTTC. Translated: CASSSRDRLGDEQFF.

This clonotype was counted many times. The chain couples TRBV20-1 to TRBJ2-1; D gene ambiguous. Trimming removed 6 bases at V and 3 bases at J, with 15 bases between. The CDR3 is 14 amino acids. Germline CDR1 and CDR2: DFQATT and SNEGSKA (reference sequence). The CDR3 region is CSATGLAVYNEQFF. The CDR3 DNA sequence: TGCAGTGCCACGGGTCTTGCAGTCTACAATGAGCAGTTCTTC.